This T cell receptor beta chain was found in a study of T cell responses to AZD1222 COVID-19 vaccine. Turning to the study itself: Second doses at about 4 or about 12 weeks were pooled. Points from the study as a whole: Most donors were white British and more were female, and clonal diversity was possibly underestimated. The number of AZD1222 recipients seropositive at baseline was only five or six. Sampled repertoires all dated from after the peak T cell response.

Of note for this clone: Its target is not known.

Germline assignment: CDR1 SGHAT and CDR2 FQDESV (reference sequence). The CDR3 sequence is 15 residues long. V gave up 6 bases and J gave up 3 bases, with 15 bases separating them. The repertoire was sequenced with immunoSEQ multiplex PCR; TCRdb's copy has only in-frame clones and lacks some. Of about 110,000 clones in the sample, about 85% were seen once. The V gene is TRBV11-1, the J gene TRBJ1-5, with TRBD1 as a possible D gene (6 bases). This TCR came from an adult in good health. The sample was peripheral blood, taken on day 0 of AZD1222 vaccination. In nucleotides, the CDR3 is TGTGCCAGCAGTCCCTCGGGGGACAACAATCAGCCCCAGCATTTT. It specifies CASSPSGDNNQPQHF. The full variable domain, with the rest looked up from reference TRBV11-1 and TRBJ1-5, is EAEVAQSPRYKITEKSQAVAFWCDPISGHATLYWYRQILGQGPELLVQFQDESVVDDSQLPKDRFSAERLKGVDSTLKIQPAELGDSAMYLCASSPSGDNNQPQHFGDGTRLSIL.